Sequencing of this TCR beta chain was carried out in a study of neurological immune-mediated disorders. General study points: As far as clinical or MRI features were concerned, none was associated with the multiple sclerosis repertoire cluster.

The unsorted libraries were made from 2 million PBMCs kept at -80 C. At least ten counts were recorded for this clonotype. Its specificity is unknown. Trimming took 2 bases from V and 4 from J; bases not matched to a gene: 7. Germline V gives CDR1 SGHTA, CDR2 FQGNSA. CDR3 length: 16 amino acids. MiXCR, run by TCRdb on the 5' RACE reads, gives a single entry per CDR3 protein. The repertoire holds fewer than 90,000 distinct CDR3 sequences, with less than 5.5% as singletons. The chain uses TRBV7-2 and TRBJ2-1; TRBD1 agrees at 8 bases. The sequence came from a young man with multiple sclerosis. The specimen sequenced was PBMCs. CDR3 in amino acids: CASSLLGRGLYNEQFF. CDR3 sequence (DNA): TGTGCCAGCAGCTTACTCGGCAGGGGGCTGTACAATGAGCAGTTCTTC. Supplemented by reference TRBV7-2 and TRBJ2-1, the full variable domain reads GAGVSQSPSNKVTEKGKDVELRCDPISGHTALYWYRQSLGQGLEFLIYFQGNSAPDKSGLPSDRFSAERTGGSVSTLTIQRTQQEDSAVYLCASSLLGRGLYNEQFFGPGTRLTVL.